The TCR beta chain under discussion was sequenced for a study of molecular identifiers for immune sequencing clone quantification. With 6 bases removed from V and 3 bases from J, the gap between germline ends came to 15 bases. The CDR3 consists of 13 residues. Germline V lookup: CDR1 SQVTM, CDR2 ANQGSEA. This clonotype was counted at least ten times. TCRdb re-derived calls from the PCR reads in MiXCR, one entry per CDR3 protein. The table includes more than 550,000 distinct CDR3 sequences, about 25% detected once. Material for sequencing was naive CD8+ T cells from blood, with Jurkat cell RNA spiked in. This sample's subset: FACS-sorted CD8+CD4-CCR7+CD45RA+ naive T cells. This clonotype was sampled from a human donor in good health. Some libraries in this study had Jurkat cell RNA spiked in. The chain combines TRBV29-1 with TRBJ2-7; unclear D gene. CDR3 sequence (DNA): TGCAGCGTCAGGTTTGGTCCGAACTACGAGCAGTACTTC. This translates into CSVRFGPNYEQYF.